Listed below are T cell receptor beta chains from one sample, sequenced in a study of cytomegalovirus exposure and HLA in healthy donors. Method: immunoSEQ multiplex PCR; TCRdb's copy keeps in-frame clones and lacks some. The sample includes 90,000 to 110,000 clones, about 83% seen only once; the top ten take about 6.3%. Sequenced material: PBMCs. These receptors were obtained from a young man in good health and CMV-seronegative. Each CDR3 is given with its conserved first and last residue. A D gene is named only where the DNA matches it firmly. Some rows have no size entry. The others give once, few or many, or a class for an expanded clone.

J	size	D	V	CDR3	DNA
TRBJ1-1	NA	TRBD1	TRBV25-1	CASRAGGDLNTEAFF	TGTGCCAGCAGGGCAGGGGGCGACCTGAACACTGAAGCTTTCTTT
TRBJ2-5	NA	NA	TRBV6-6	CASSYRQVQETQYF	TGTGCCAGCAGTTATCGGCAGGTTCAGGAGACCCAGTACTTC
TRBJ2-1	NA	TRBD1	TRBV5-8	CASTDYRDRGTDEQFF	TGTGCCAGCACCGACTACCGGGACAGGGGGACCGATGAGCAGTTCTTC
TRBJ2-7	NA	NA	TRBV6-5	CASSYGGTAPYEQYF	TGTGCCAGCAGTTACGGCGGGACAGCACCGTACGAGCAGTACTTC
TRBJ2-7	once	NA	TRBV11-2	CASSLVRVLVYEQYF	TGTGCCAGCAGCTTAGTACGTGTCCTAGTATACGAGCAGTACTTC
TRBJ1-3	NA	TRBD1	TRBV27	CASGETGVSGNTIYF	TGTGCCAGCGGGGAGACAGGGGTCTCTGGAAACACCATATATTTT
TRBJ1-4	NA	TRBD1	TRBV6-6	CASSYSGQGASEKLFF	TGTGCCAGCAGTTACTCGGGACAGGGGGCCAGTGAAAAACTGTTTTTT
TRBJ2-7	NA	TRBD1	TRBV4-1	CASSQPGQGGGEQYF	TGCGCCAGCAGCCAACCGGGACAGGGTGGGGGGGAGCAGTACTTC
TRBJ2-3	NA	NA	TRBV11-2	CASSLFTGEADTQYF	TGTGCCAGCAGCTTATTCACAGGGGAGGCAGATACGCAGTATTTT
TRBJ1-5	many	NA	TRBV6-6	CASTTGEQPQHF	TGTGCCAGTACGACAGGCGAACAGCCCCAGCATTTT
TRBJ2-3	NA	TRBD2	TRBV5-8	CASTSGRQDTQYF	TGTGCCAGCACTAGCGGGAGACAAGATACGCAGTATTTT
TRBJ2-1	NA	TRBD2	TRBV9	CASSVGLAVYNEQFF	TGTGCCAGCAGCGTCGGACTAGCGGTCTACAATGAGCAGTTCTTC
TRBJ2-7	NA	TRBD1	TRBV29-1	CSVGQGVYEQYF	TGCAGCGTGGGACAGGGGGTTTACGAGCAGTACTTC
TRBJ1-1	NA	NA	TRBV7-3	CASSLQGLTEAFF	TGTGCCAGCAGCTTGCAGGGTCTCACTGAAGCTTTCTTT
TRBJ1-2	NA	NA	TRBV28	CASSYRGGGYTF	TGTGCCAGCAGTTATAGGGGAGGTGGCTACACCTTC
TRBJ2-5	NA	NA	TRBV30	CAGGGGLAPRTQYF	TGTGCCGGGGGTGGTGGGCTAGCGCCCCGGACCCAGTACTTC
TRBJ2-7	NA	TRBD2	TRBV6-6	CASSLADSYEQYF	TGTGCCAGCAGTCTAGCGGACTCCTACGAGCAGTACTTC
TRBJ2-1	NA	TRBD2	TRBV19	CASSIQSGRTYNEQFF	TGTGCCAGTAGTATTCAAAGCGGGAGGACCTACAATGAGCAGTTCTTC
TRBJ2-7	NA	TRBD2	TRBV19	CASGKREYDEQYF	TGTGCCAGTGGTAAGCGGGAGTACGACGAGCAGTACTTC
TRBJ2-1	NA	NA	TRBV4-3	CASSQVGAGQFF	TGCGCCAGCAGCCAAGTAGGGGCAGGGCAGTTCTTC
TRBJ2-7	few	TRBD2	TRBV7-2	CASSLVWGTGGRPSDEQYF	TGTGCCAGCAGCTTAGTATGGGGGACCGGGGGGAGACCGAGTGACGAGCAGTACTTC
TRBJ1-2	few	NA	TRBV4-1	CASSQPGSYGYTF	TGCGCCAGCAGCCAACCGGGGTCCTATGGCTACACCTTC
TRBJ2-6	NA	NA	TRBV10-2	CASSESTLGGANVLTF	TGCGCCAGCAGTGAGTCGACTCTAGGTGGGGCCAACGTCCTGACTTTC
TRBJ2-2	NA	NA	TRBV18	CASSPNQGSGELFF	TGTGCCAGCTCACCCAACCAGGGATCCGGGGAGCTGTTTTTT
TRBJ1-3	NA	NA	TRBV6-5	CASSSGRRIKNTIYF	TGTGCCAGCAGTTCCGGTCGTAGAATTAAAAACACCATATATTTT
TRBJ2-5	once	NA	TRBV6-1	CASRGQGETQYF	TGTGCCAGCAGAGGGCAGGGGGAGACCCAGTACTTC
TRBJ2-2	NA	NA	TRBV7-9	CASSLHREDGELFF	TGTGCCAGCAGCTTACACAGGGAAGACGGGGAGCTGTTTTTT
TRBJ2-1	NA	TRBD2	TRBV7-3	CASSYQTSGTDLPQFF	TGTGCCAGCAGCTACCAGACTAGCGGTACAGACCTGCCCCAGTTCTTC
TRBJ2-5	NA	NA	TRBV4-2	CASSLGEDPQETQYF	TGTGCCAGCAGCCTGGGGGAGGACCCACAAGAGACCCAGTACTTC
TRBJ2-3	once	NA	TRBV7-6	CASSLMAGGGTDTQYF	TGTGCCAGCAGCTTAATGGCGGGTGGTGGCACAGATACGCAGTATTTT
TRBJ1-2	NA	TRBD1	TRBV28	CASSSYDREDKHGYTF	TGTGCCAGCAGTTCTTATGACAGGGAAGATAAGCATGGCTACACCTTC
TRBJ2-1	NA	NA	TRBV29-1	CSFRTLTSYNEQFF	TGCAGCTTCAGGACTCTAACCTCCTACAATGAGCAGTTCTTC
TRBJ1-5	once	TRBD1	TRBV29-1	CSVTGTGSNQPQHF	TGCAGCGTCACCGGGACAGGCTCCAATCAGCCCCAGCATTTT
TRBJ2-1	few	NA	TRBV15	CATSRTPRSGSYNEQFF	TGTGCCACCAGCAGAACCCCTAGGAGCGGCTCCTACAATGAGCAGTTCTTC
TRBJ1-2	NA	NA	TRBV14	CVSSQGTSSLHGYTF	TGTGTCAGCAGCCAAGGGACATCGTCTCTCCATGGCTACACCTTC
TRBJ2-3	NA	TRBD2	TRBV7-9	CASSSSGRGTDTQYF	TGTGCCAGCAGCTCCAGCGGGAGGGGCACAGATACGCAGTATTTT
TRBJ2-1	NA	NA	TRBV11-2	CASSFGSEQFF	TGTGCCAGCAGCTTTGGGAGTGAGCAGTTCTTC
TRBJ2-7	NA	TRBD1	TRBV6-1	CASSPLQGALEQYF	TGTGCCAGCAGCCCGCTCCAGGGGGCGCTTGAGCAGTACTTC
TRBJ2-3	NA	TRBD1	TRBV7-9	CASSGTGSTDTQYF	TGTGCCAGCAGTGGGACAGGGAGCACAGATACGCAGTATTTT
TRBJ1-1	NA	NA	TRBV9	CASSVGPGYGTNTEAFF	TGTGCCAGCAGCGTAGGTCCAGGATATGGAACGAACACTGAAGCTTTCTTT
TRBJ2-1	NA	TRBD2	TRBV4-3	CASSQVTGGPGEQFF	TGCGCCAGCAGCCAAGTAACGGGAGGGCCGGGTGAGCAGTTCTTC
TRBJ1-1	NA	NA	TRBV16	CASSLQVVTEAFF	TGTGCCAGCAGCCTTCAGGTGGTAACTGAAGCTTTCTTT
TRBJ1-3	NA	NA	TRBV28	CASSARSRGAGYTIYF	TGTGCCAGCAGTGCTCGTTCCAGGGGCGCAGGATACACCATATATTTT
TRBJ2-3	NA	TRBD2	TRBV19	CASSISGLAGERDTQYF	TGTGCCAGTAGTATTTCAGGACTAGCGGGAGAACGAGATACGCAGTATTTT
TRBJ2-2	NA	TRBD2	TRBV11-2	CASSLKAGNTGELFF	TGTGCCAGCAGCTTAAAAGCGGGAAACACCGGGGAGCTGTTTTTT
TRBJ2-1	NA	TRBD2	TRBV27	CASSPSGNGYNEQFF	TGTGCCAGCAGTCCTAGCGGGAACGGCTACAATGAGCAGTTCTTC
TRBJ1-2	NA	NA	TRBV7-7	CASSPGVGSGGYTF	TGTGCCAGCAGCCCAGGGGTGGGGTCGGGCGGCTACACCTTC
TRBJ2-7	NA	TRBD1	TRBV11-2	CASSLRDRGRKTYEQYF	TGTGCCAGCAGCCTCCGGGACAGGGGGCGGAAGACCTACGAGCAGTACTTC
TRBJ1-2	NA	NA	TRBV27	CASSLTGSDYGYTF	TGTGCCAGCAGTTTAACAGGGTCGGACTATGGCTACACCTTC
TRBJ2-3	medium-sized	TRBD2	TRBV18	CASSPRSSAGGPTDTQYF	TGTGCCAGCTCACCACGGTCCTCAGCGGGAGGGCCAACAGATACGCAGTATTTT
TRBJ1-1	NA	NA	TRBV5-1	CASSRSGNTEAFF	TGCGCCAGCAGTAGAAGTGGGAACACTGAAGCTTTCTTT
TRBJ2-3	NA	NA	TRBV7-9	CASSPTSRTDTQYF	TGTGCCAGCAGCCCGACTAGTAGAACCGATACGCAGTATTTT
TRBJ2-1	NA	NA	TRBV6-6	CASRGGDNPYNEQFF	TGTGCCAGCAGGGGGGGGGACAATCCCTACAATGAGCAGTTCTTC
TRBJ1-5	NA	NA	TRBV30	CAWSVAGFGQPQHF	TGTGCCTGGAGTGTAGCCGGGTTCGGGCAGCCCCAGCATTTT